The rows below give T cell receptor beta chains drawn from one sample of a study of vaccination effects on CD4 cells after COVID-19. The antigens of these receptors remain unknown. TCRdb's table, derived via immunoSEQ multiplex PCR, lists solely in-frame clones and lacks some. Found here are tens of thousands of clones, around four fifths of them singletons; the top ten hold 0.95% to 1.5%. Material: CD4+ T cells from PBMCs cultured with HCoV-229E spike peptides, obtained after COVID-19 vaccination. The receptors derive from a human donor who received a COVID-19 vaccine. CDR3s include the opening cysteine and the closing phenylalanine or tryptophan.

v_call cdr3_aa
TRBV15 CATSRGGQGAGNQPQHF
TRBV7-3 CASSLRTGGVNEQFF
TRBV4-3 CASSQDIGTGGEKLFF
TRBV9 CASSVDMNTEAFF
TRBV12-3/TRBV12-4 CASSFSDRNIQYF
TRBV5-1 CASSLEAGAPEAETQYF
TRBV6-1 CASSDRGNTGELFF
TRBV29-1 CSANARDREWADTQYF
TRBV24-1 CATSDYKSSYNEQFF
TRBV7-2 CASSLRTVRPLTDTQYF
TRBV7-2 CASSLTGNEQFF